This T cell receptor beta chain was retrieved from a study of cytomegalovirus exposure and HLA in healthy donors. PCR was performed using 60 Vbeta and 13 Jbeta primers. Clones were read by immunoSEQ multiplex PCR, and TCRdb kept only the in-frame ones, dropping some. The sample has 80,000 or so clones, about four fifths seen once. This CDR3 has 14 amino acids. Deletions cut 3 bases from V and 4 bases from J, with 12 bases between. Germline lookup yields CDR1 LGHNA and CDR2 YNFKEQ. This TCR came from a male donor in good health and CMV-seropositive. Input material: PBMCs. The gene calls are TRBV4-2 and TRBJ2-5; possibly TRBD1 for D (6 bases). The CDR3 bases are TGTGCCAGCAGCCAGGCGACAGGTCTAGAGACCCAGTACTTC. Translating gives CASSQATGLETQYF.